One and the same sample provided the 11 T cell receptor beta chains below, sequenced in a study of shared clonotypes between healthy human individuals. Sequencing used immunoSEQ multiplex PCR; TCRdb keeps in-frame clones, though not all of them. The table includes approximately 470,000 clones, roughly 80% detected once. What was sequenced was PBMCs. The receptors shown here come from a woman between 40 and 50 years old in good health. Some clones in this sample may be carry-over from other donors' samples.

The chain links TRBV13 to TRBJ1-1; 7 nucleotides line up with TRBD1. V lost 2 bases, J lost 4 bases, and 13 bases stayed unmatched. CDR3 length equals 17 residues. Germline lookup yields CDR1 PRHDT and CDR2 FYEKMQ (reference sequence). CDR3: CASSLIVLGRGGTEAFF. The CDR3 nucleotides read TGTGCCAGCAGCTTAATCGTACTAGGCAGGGGGGGCACTGAAGCTTTCTTT. The full variable domain, with the rest looked up from reference TRBV13 and TRBJ1-1, is AAGVIQSPRHLIKEKRETATLKCYPIPRHDTVYWYQQGPGQDPQFLISFYEKMQSDKGSIPDRFSAQQFSDYHSELNMSSLELGDSALYFCASSLIVLGRGGTEAFFGQGTRLTVV.

In its sample, this clone was seen a few times. This rearrangement joins TRBV27 to TRBJ1-5; the D is unclear. CDR1 is MNHEY and CDR2 is SMNVEV in the germline V gene (reference sequence). This CDR3 spans 12 amino acids. V was pared by 4 bases and J by 9 bases, with 10 bases between. CDR3 DNA: TGTGCCAGCAGTTCCCTCCCGGGGCCCCAGCATTTT. The encoded protein is CASSSLPGPQHF.

In regard to this clone: The likely explanation is a read error, given a far larger clone one base away. Other DNA sequences in this sample translate to the same CDR3. This chain connects TRBV28 to TRBJ2-6; D ambiguous. The V gene's germline CDR1 is MDHEN and CDR2 SYDVKM. The CDR3 loop spans 15 amino acids. Trimming removed 6 bases at V and 1 base at J, with 10 bases between. The CDR3 here is CASSPALSGANVLTF. In nucleotides, the CDR3 is TGTGCCAGCAGCCCGGCCCTGTCTGGGGCCAACGTCCTGACTTTC.

As regards this clone: This likely stems from a read error, as it lies one base from a far larger clone. Other DNA sequences in this specimen translate into the identical CDR3. V is TRBV5-6 and J is TRBJ2-3, with 11 positions matching TRBD2. V was pared by 4 bases and J by 6 bases, with 7 bases of the junction left unmatched. CDR3 length: 15 residues. Germline V gene lookup returns CDR1 SGHDT and CDR2 YYEEEE. For the CDR3, the DNA is TGTGCCAGCAGCCCTGGGACTAGCGGTAGCGATACGCAGTATTTT. Its protein is CASSPGTSGSDTQYF. The variable domain in full, completed from reference TRBV5-6 and TRBJ2-3, reads DAGVTQSPTHLIKTRGQQVTLRCSPKSGHDTVSWYQQALGQGPQFIFQYYEEEERQRGNFPDRFSGHQFPNYSSELNVNALLLGDSALYLCASSPGTSGSDTQYFGPGTRLTVL.

This chain connects TRBV9 to TRBJ2-7; 8 bases are a match to TRBD1. The length of the CDR3 is 16 residues. V lost 2 bases and J lost 2; bases outside the gene matches: 9. The germline CDR1 and CDR2 sequences are SGDLS and YYNGEE. The CDR3 reads CASSVTTDRVPYEQYF. The CDR3 nucleotides are TGTGCCAGCAGCGTGACAACGGACAGGGTCCCCTACGAGCAGTACTTC.

J is TRBJ2-5 and V is TRBV1; TRBD2, the table's D call, was not compared with the DNA. TRBV1 is recorded as a pseudogene. CDR3 size: 18 residues. CDR3 coding DNA: TGCACCAGCAGCCAAGATGACACTAGCGGGGGCATAGGAGAGACCCAGTACTTC. Its translation: CTSSQDDTSGGIGETQYF.

The rearrangement links TRBV10-1 to TRBJ2-7; no definite D call. The CDR3 is 13 amino acids. The germline gives CDR1 WNHNN, CDR2 SYGVQD (reference sequence). Deletions cut 0 bases from V and 3 bases from J, with 6 bases between. CDR3 DNA: TGCGCCAGCAGTGAGTCAGGAGTCTACGAGCAGTACTTC. This translates into CASSESGVYEQYF.

The chain joins TRBV6-6 to TRBJ1-4, with 8 bases identical to TRBD1. The CDR3 consists of 14 residues. Germline CDR1 and CDR2: MNHNY and SVGAGI (reference sequence). V was clipped by 6 bases and J by 6 bases; unmatched bases: 6. CDR3 sequence reads: CASSPTGGDEKLFF. The CDR3, as DNA: TGTGCCAGCAGCCCCACAGGGGGTGATGAAAAACTGTTTTTT.

This clone was picked up many times. The chain is built from TRBV6-5 and TRBJ2-7, with 8 bases fitting TRBD1. This CDR3 contains 14 residues. Trimming at V came to 2 bases and at J to 3 bases, leaving 3 bases not matched to a gene. Germline CDR1 is MNHEY and CDR2 is SVGAGI. CDR3: CASSYGQGYYEQYF. DNA for the CDR3: TGTGCCAGCAGTTACGGACAGGGATACTACGAGCAGTACTTC.

For the CDR3, the DNA is TGTGCCAGCAGCTTAGCGGGAAGGGATAGTGAGCAGTTCTTC. Amino acids: CASSLAGRDSEQFF. The chain employs TRBV7-7 and TRBJ2-1; D is unresolved. Trimming removed 0 bases at V and 9 bases at J, with 12 bases between. Per germline, CDR1 SSHAT and CDR2 FNYEAQ (reference sequence). CDR3 size: 14 residues.

Concerning this clone itself: This sequence is one base from a far larger clone and is likely a read error. The chain uses TRBV29-1 and TRBJ2-7; 9 bases are shared with TRBD1. The CDR3 is 13 residues long. J lost 5 bases, V lost 7 bases, and 9 bases had no gene match. Germline V gives CDR1 SQVTM, CDR2 ANQGSEA. CDR3 in amino acids: CSATVQGAHEQYF. The CDR3 region has the DNA TGCAGCGCCACGGTACAGGGGGCTCACGAGCAGTACTTC.